This TCR beta chain was recorded in a study of blood T cell repertoires in COVID-19. This CDR3 is built from 12 residues. Germline assignment: CDR1 SQVTM and CDR2 ANQGSEA. J was trimmed by 1 base and V by 6 bases; bases with no gene match: 2. TCRdb's copy holds only in-frame clones and misses some; the assay was immunoSEQ multiplex PCR. The sample comprises about 170,000 clones, around nine tenths of which are singletons, and 2.5% to 3% rests with the top ten. The rearrangement uses TRBV29-1 and TRBJ2-7, with 8 bases that match TRBD1. The sample consisted of peripheral blood. The TCR sequence derives from a woman of 80 years or more with COVID-19, enrolled during active disease. Here the CDR3 reads CSVRQGSYEQYF. The CDR3 region has the DNA TGCAGCGTCCGACAGGGGTCCTACGAGCAGTACTTC.